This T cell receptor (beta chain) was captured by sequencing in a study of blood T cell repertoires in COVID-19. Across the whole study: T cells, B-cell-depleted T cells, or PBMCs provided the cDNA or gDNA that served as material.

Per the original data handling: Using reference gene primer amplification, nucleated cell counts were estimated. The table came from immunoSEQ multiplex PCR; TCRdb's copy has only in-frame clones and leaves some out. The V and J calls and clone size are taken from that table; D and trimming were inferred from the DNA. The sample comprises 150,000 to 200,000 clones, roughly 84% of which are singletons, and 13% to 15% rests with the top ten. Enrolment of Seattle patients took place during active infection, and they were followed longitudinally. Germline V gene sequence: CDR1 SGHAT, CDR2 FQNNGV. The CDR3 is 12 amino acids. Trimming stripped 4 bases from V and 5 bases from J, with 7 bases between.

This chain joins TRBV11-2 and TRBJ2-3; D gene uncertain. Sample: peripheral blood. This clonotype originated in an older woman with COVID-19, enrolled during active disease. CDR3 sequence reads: CASSSRLDTQYF. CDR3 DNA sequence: TGTGCCAGCAGCTCCCGACTAGATACGCAGTATTTT.